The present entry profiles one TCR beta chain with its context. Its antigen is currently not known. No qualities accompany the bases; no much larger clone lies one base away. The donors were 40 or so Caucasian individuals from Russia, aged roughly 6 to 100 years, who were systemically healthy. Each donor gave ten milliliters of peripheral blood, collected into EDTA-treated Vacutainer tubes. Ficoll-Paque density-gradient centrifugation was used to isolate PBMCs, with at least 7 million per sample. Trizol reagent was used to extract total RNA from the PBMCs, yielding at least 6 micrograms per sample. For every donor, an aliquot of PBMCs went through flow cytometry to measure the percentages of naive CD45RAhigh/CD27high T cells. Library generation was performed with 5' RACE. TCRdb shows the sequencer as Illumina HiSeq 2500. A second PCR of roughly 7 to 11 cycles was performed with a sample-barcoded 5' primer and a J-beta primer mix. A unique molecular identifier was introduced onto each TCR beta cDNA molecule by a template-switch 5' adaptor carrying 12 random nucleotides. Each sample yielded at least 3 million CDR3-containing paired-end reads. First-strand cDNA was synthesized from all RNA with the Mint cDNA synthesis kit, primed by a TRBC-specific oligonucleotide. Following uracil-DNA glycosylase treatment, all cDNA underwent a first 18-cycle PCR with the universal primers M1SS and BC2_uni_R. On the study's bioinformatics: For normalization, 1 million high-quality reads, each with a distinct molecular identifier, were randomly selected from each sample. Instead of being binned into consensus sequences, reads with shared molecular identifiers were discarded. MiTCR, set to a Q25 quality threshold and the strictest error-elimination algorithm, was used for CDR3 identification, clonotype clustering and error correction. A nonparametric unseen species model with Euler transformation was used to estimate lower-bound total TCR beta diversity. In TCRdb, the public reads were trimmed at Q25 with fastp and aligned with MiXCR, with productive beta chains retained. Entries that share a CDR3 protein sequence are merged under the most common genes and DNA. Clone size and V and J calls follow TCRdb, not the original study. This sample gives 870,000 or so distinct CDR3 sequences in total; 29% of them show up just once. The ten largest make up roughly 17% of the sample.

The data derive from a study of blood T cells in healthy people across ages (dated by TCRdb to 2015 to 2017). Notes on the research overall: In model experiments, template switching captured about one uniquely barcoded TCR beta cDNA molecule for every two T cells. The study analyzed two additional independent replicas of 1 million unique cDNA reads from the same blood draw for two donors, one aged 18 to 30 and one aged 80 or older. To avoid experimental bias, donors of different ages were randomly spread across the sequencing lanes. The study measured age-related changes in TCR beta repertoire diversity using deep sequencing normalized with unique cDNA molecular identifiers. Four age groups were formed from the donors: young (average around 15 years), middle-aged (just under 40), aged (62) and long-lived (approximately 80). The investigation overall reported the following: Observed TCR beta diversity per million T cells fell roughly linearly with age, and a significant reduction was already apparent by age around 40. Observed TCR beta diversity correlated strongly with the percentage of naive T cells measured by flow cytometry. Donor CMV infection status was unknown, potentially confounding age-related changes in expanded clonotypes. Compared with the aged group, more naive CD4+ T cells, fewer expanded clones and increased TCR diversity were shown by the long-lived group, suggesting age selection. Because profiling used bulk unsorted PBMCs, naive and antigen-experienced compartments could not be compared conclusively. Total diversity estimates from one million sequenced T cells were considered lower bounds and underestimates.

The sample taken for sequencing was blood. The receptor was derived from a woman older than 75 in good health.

The DNA sequence follows: TGTGCCAGCAGTTACGAGGGCGGAAACACTGAAGCTTTCTTT. It codes for CASSYEGGNTEAFF. The chain was built from TRBV6-2 or TRBV6-3 and TRBJ1-1; the D gene is not confidently resolved. Relative to germline, V is 2 bases shorter and J is 2 bases shorter, with 9 bases between their ends. The cysteine opens and the phenylalanine closes a CDR3 of 14 amino acids. Kept here is only the CDR3 DNA, which spans 42 bases and is read in frame from base 1. The germline V gene supplies CDR1 MNHEY and CDR2 SVGEGT.